This passage covers 22 T cell receptor beta chains from one sample sequenced in a study of breast tumors, draining lymph nodes, adjacent tissues. One entry per CDR3 protein results from TCRdb running MiXCR on the multiplex PCR reads. The sample has 17,000 or so distinct CDR3 sequences; about 60% are singletons. Material for sequencing was tumor-adjacent breast tissue. These receptors were collected from a female donor with breast cancer. Some clones in this sample may be carry-over from other donors' samples.

This clonotype was recorded at least ten times. This CDR3 reads CASSLGGGGEKLFF. The CDR3 DNA follows: TGTGCCAGCAGCTTAGGGGGCGGGGGTGAAAAACTGTTTTTT. The rearrangement joins TRBV11-2 to TRBJ1-4; D possibly corresponds to TRBD1 (5 bases). CDR3 size: 14 residues. Trimming removed 1 base from V and 7 bases from J, with 10 bases in between. Germline V CDR1 and CDR2: SGHAT, FQNNGV.

As DNA, the CDR3 is TGTGCCAGTAGTCCCCGGACAGGGGGCCTTGAAAAACTGTTTTTT. This codes for CASSPRTGGLEKLFF. The chain employs TRBV19 and TRBJ1-4, with TRBD1 identical over 11 bases. CDR3 size: 15 residues. CDR1 and CDR2 (germline): LNHDA, SQIVND (reference sequence). The J segment lost 7 bases and the V segment lost 5 bases, leaving 6 bases of the junction unmatched.

The chain is built from TRBV5-5 and TRBJ2-7; D remains unclear. CDR3 length equals 14 residues. Trimming took 0 bases from V and 2 from J, leaving 9 bases between them. Germline V lookup: CDR1 SGHKS, CDR2 YYEKEE (reference sequence). CDR3 nucleotide sequence: TGTGCCAGCAGCTTGGGACAATTGACCTACGAGCAGTACTTC. The encoded protein is CASSLGQLTYEQYF.

This chain uses TRBV6-6 with TRBJ2-1; 8 bases align to TRBD2. CDR3 length equals 14 residues. The V gene end was trimmed by 8 bases and the J gene end by 2 bases; junction bases not matched to a gene: 5. Germline V gives CDR1 MNHNY, CDR2 SVGAGI (reference sequence). CDR3: CASGRGEAYNEQFF. The DNA for the CDR3 is TGTGCCAGCGGGCGGGGGGAGGCCTACAATGAGCAGTTCTTC.

There are a few counts of this clonotype. V usage is TRBV7-8 and J usage is TRBJ2-1; 7 bases line up with TRBD2. The CDR3 contains 15 residues. The V and J ends lost 1 base and 2 bases, in that order; junction bases with no gene match: 2. Germline values: CDR1 SGHVS, CDR2 FQNEAQ. The CDR3 loop reads CASSLGGGTYNEQFF. The CDR3 bases are TGTGCCAGCAGCTTAGGCGGGGGTACCTACAATGAGCAGTTCTTC.

This rearrangement joins TRBV7-8 to TRBJ1-6, with D hard to call. Germline V gene sequence: CDR1 SGHVS, CDR2 FQNEAQ. This CDR3 spans 15 amino acids. The germline V and J ends were trimmed by 5 bases and 8 bases, with 16 bases remaining between them. The CDR3 DNA reads as TGTGCCAGCAGCCTTATCTGGGTCGGGGATTCACCCCTCCACTTT. Translating gives CASSLIWVGDSPLHF.

This clonotype was seen many times. V usage is TRBV12-3 or TRBV12-4 and J usage is TRBJ1-1; a possible D gene is TRBD1 (5 bases). V gave up 6 bases and J gave up 1 base, with 15 bases separating them. The CDR3 contains 15 residues. In nucleotides, the CDR3 is TGTGCCAGCAGCATTAGACAGACAAAGAACACTGAAGCTTTCTTT. It is translated as CASSIRQTKNTEAFF.

CDR3 in amino acids: CASGPDSSSPLHF. CDR3 bases: TGCGCCAGCGGACCGGACAGTTCCTCACCCCTCCACTTT. J is TRBJ1-6 and V is TRBV5-1; TRBD1 might be the D (6 bases). V lost 7 bases and J lost 10, with 15 bases in between. Germline V gene data show CDR1 as SGHRS and CDR2 as YFSETQ. The CDR3 is 13 residues long.

The V and J genes are TRBV20-1 and TRBJ1-3; TRBD1 agrees at 10 bases. The V gene's germline CDR1 is DFQATT and CDR2 SNEGSKA (reference sequence). After removal of 1 base from V and 2 bases from J, the junction contained 11 bases not matched to a gene. There are 18 residues in the CDR3. The CDR3 protein is CSARGDLGTGATGNTIYF. CDR3 nucleotides: TGCAGTGCTAGAGGGGACCTGGGGACAGGGGCGACTGGAAACACCATATATTTT.

The chain has TRBV10-3 and TRBJ2-3; possible D gene TRBD2, 6 bases. The CDR3 is 13 amino acids. Germline V gives CDR1 ENHRY, CDR2 SYGVKD. In DNA form, the CDR3 reads TGTGCATCCAGACTAGAGCAAACAGATACGCAGTATTTT. Translation: CASRLEQTDTQYF.

The gene calls are TRBV20-1 and TRBJ1-6; D not certain. Trimming took 3 bases from V and 2 from J, leaving 11 bases between them. CDR3 length: 15 residues. Germline V gene data show CDR1 as DFQATT and CDR2 as SNEGSKA (reference sequence). The DNA of the CDR3 is TGCAGTGCTAGTAAGGGAGCAACCTATAATTCACCCCTCCACTTT. Translating it yields CSASKGATYNSPLHF.

In this sample, this clonotype turned up many times. The chain links TRBV2 to TRBJ2-3; possibly TRBD2 for D (5 bases). CDR1 SNHLY and CDR2 FYNNEI come from the germline V gene. This CDR3 region has 14 residues. Trimming removed 6 bases at V and 4 bases at J, with 14 bases between. CDR3 nucleotide sequence: TGTGCCAGCAGGCCGGGGTCGGGCCCAGATACGCAGTATTTT. Its protein product is CASRPGSGPDTQYF.

Regarding this clonotype: Sequence at one end of the junction differs from germline and may be a read error. The J gene is TRBJ1-2, the V gene TRBV2; the match to TRBD1 covers 8 bases. The assigned J gene may be wrong: the sequence end matches TRBJ1-5 better. Germline V lookup: CDR1 SNHLY, CDR2 FYNNEI. This CDR3 has 14 residues. The CDR3 DNA follows: TGCGCCAGCAGCCCTACAGGGGGAGACTATCCCCAGCATTTT. Protein sequence: CASSPTGGDYPQHF.

V gene TRBV7-2 combines with J gene TRBJ1-2; the D is unclear. The CDR3 is 14 amino acids. The germline V gene has CDR1 SGHTA and CDR2 FQGNSA. Trimming left V 1 base short and J 2 bases short, with 8 bases between. CDR3 residues: CASSLDLGNYGYTF. In nucleotides, the CDR3 is TGTGCCAGCAGCTTAGACCTGGGGAACTATGGCTACACCTTC.

The V gene is TRBV12-3 or TRBV12-4, the J gene TRBJ1-4; D may be TRBD1 (5 bases). CDR3 size: 14 residues. Trimming removed 3 bases from V and 5 bases from J, with 10 bases in between. Here the CDR3 reads CASSFRGKNEKLFF. The CDR3 coding sequence is TGTGCCAGCAGTTTCCGGGGCAAGAATGAAAAACTGTTTTTT.

This clonotype was counted a single time. CDR3 region: CASTPRNFGNSPLHF. The DNA of the CDR3 is TGTGCCAGCACCCCCCGGAACTTCGGGAATTCACCCCTCCACTTT. The rearrangement uses TRBV7-9 and TRBJ1-6; the D is unclear. The length of the CDR3 is 15 residues. Germline CDR1 SEHNR, CDR2 FQNEAQ (reference sequence). V lost 7 bases and J 7 bases, leaving 17 bases between the germline ends. The full variable domain, its missing parts supplied by reference TRBV7-9 and TRBJ1-6, is DTGVSQNPRHKITKRGQNVTFRCDPISEHNRLYWYRQTLGQGPEFLTYFQNEAQLEKSRLLSDRFSAERPKGSFSTLEIQRTEQGDSAMYLCASTPRNFGNSPLHFGNGTRLTVT.

This clonotype is categorized as medium-sized. V usage is TRBV12-3 or TRBV12-4 and J usage is TRBJ2-3, with D tentatively TRBD1 (5 bases). The CDR3 is 13 amino acids. The V gene lost 7 bases and the J gene lost 2 bases, with 10 bases spanning the gap. CDR3 nucleotide sequence: TGTGCCAGCACTCAGGGTTCCACAGATACGCAGTATTTT. This translates into CASTQGSTDTQYF.

The chain recombines TRBV12-3 or TRBV12-4 with TRBJ1-4; D possibly corresponds to TRBD1 (5 bases). Trimming removed 8 bases at V and 10 bases at J, with 8 bases between. The CDR3 is made up of 10 amino acids. The CDR3 protein is CASAGTKLFF. The DNA of the CDR3 is TGTGCCAGCGCCGGGACAAAACTGTTTTTT.

The V and J genes are TRBV4-3 and TRBJ2-7; TRBD1 agrees at 8 bases. V trimming: 1 base; J trimming: 0 bases; junction bases outside the gene matches: 2. This CDR3 has 15 residues. Germline-derived CDR1 and CDR2 are LGHNA and YSLEER. The CDR3 loop is CASSQVQGASYEQYF. The CDR3 DNA is TGCGCCAGCAGCCAAGTCCAGGGGGCCTCCTACGAGCAGTACTTC.

This clonotype is judged medium-sized (0.01 to 0.1%). The chain is built from TRBV27 and TRBJ2-7; TRBD2 agrees at 12 bases. Germline values: CDR1 MNHEY, CDR2 SMNVEV (reference sequence). The CDR3 spans 17 residues. V dropped 10 bases and J dropped 3; count of bases not matched to a gene: 16. CDR3 region: CATSTLVGTSGLYEQYF. The DNA for the CDR3 is TGTGCCACCAGCACCTTAGTTGGGACTAGCGGGCTCTACGAGCAGTACTTC.

In its sample, this clonotype is medium-sized. The chain employs TRBV20-1 and TRBJ1-5; the D is unclear. V dropped 0 bases and J dropped 0 bases, with 12 bases sitting between them. CDR3 length: 16 amino acids. Germline-derived CDR1 and CDR2 are DFQATT and SNEGSKA (reference sequence). The CDR3 region is CSAREVAKGSNQPQHF. Here the CDR3 DNA reads TGCAGTGCTAGAGAGGTGGCGAAAGGTAGCAATCAGCCCCAGCATTTT.

The chain couples TRBV20-1 to TRBJ1-2; D unclear. Germline lookup yields CDR1 DFQATT and CDR2 SNEGSKA (reference sequence). V was shortened by 7 bases and J by 2 bases, with 11 bases between the two germline ends. This CDR3 comprises 12 residues. This CDR3 is CSGGRPNYGYTF. DNA of the CDR3: TGCAGTGGCGGGCGGCCAAACTATGGCTACACCTTC.